This TCR beta chain was identified in a study of technical replicates of blood from a few donors. The CDR3 is 14 amino acids. The ends lost 4 bases at V and 2 bases at J; junction bases unmatched: 3. Germline CDR1 reads WSHSY; CDR2 reads SAAADI. TCRdb's copy holds only in-frame clones and misses some; the assay was immunoSEQ multiplex PCR. The table lists more than 90,000 clones, around 96% of them singletons. The TCR comes from a human donor in good health. The rearrangement joins TRBV10-2 to TRBJ2-7, with 9 bases lining up with TRBD1. The source material was T cells isolated from PBMCs. The CDR3 DNA sequence: TGCGCCAGCAGTGTCCGGGACAGGGCCTACGAGCAGTACTTC. It is translated as CASSVRDRAYEQYF.